This TCR beta chain was obtained from a study of blood T cell repertoires in COVID-19. Study information: Acute and convalescent COVID-19 samples came from the United States, Italy and Spain. The cDNA or gDNA used as material had been derived from T cells, B-cell-depleted T cells, or PBMCs.

This CDR3 is built from 13 residues. V dropped 5 bases and J dropped 8 bases, with 15 bases sitting between them. The germline V gene encodes CDR1 MNHEY and CDR2 SVGAGI. Original processing notes: For nucleated cells, counts were estimated from reference gene primer amplification. Clones were sequenced by immunoSEQ multiplex PCR, and TCRdb holds only the in-frame ones, with some missing. V and J calls and clone size are copied from that table; D and trimming were computed from the DNA. The sample has some 150,000 clones, around 86% seen once. Sequencing input: peripheral blood. The clonotype comes from a man in his fifties or sixties who had recovered from COVID-19. The genes are TRBV6-5 and TRBJ1-2, with TRBD1 as a possible D gene (6 bases). CDR3 bases: TGTGCCAGCAGTAGGCAGGTCACAGGGGGCTACACCTTC. Encoded protein: CASSRQVTGGYTF.